There are many counts of the clone carrying this TCR beta chain. The target antigen is unknown. Just one base apart from a much larger clone, this may be a read error. The sample originates from a study of metastatic and nonmetastatic thyroid tumors. Study summary: The authors compared repertoires across blood and tumor or nodule tissue from malignant and benign thyroid patients. Broader study findings: Malignant thyroid tumors reportedly had TCR beta diversity that was significantly higher than in benign nodules, in blood and tumor.

Nobody among the patients had been given any treatment before thyroid surgery. In the authors' methods: Clinicopathological groups supplied CDR3 differences that were used to build a distant-metastasis classifier for papillary thyroid cancer. TCRdb reanalyzed the PCR reads via MiXCR. None of the V and J calls come from the authors' own analysis; TCRdb made them. The sample lists 10,000 to 15,000 clones, 26% occurring once. This CDR3 has 13 residues. Germline V gene data show CDR1 as MNHEY and CDR2 as SVGAGI. This sequence originates from a female donor with papillary thyroid cancer or a benign thyroid nodule (not recorded which). Some clones in this sample may be carry-over from other donors' samples. This chain connects TRBV6-5 to TRBJ1-3, with D uncertain. The sequencing sample was made of tumor tissue. For the CDR3, the DNA is TGTGCCAGCAGTTACAGGGTTGGAAGCACCATATATTTT. Its protein product is CASSYRVGSTIYF.